These T cell receptor beta chains were read from a single sample in a study of a mutant IDH1 vaccine in newly diagnosed glioma. The antigens for these receptors are not known. Assay: immunoSEQ multiplex PCR; the TCRdb copy retains only in-frame clones and omits some. The data hold about 55,000 clones, with about four fifths observed a single time. The sequences come from PBMCs, collected from a glioma patient whose treatment included an IDH1 peptide vaccine. The receptors come from a man in his forties with glioma. The CDR3 runs from the conserved cysteine through the conserved F or W. A D gene is named only where the DNA matches it firmly. Rows may omit the clone size; those that give it use once, few, many or a size class.

j_call v_call d_call clone_size cdr3_nt cdr3_aa
TRBJ2-2 TRBV6-5 - - TGTGCCAGCACCAATAGACACTCGCCCGCCGGGGAGCTGTTTTTT CASTNRHSPAGELFF
TRBJ2-5 TRBV6-5 - once TGTGCCAGCAGTTACTCGATTCAACGGGTACGCGAGACCCAGTACTTC CASSYSIQRVRETQYF
TRBJ1-2 TRBV5-1 TRBD1 - TGCGCCAGCAGCTTGGGGGGACAGGGGGCATTAAACTATGGCTACACCTTC CASSLGGQGALNYGYTF
TRBJ1-1 TRBV5-4 - - TGTGCCAGCAGCTTTGGGGTCAGTACCACTGAAGCTTTCTTT CASSFGVSTTEAFF
TRBJ2-7 TRBV7-9 - - TGTGCCAGCAGCGGCCGCGGAGACCGCTCCTACGAGCAGTACTTC CASSGRGDRSYEQYF
TRBJ2-7 TRBV7-9 TRBD2 few TGTGCCGGCACGACTAGCGGGGGAATGGAGCAGTACTTC CAGTTSGGMEQYF
TRBJ1-2 TRBV23-1 - few TGCGCCAGCAGTCAGCCGGGACCTAAAGCCAATGGCTACACCTTC CASSQPGPKANGYTF
TRBJ1-5 TRBV18 TRBD1 few TGTGCCAGCTCACCCACAGGGGTACGGGGCAATCAGCCCCAGCATTTT CASSPTGVRGNQPQHF
TRBJ1-6 TRBV27 - - TGTGCCAGCACTCCCAGGGTGGGTAGGTCACCCCTCCACTTT CASTPRVGRSPLHF
TRBJ2-3 TRBV5-6 - - TGTGCCAGCAGCCGGCAGCGGCCTTCTAGCACAGATACGCAGTATTTT CASSRQRPSSTDTQYF
TRBJ2-1 TRBV27 TRBD1 once TGTGCCAGCAGTTGGGACAGGGGGCCGGGGGAGCAGTTCTTC CASSWDRGPGEQFF
TRBJ1-5 TRBV7-8 - - TGTGCCAGCAGCTTAATGGCGGCAGTAGGAGTTAATCAGCCCCAGCATTTT CASSLMAAVGVNQPQHF
TRBJ1-2 TRBV18 - - TGTGCCAGCTCACGAAGCCGGGACATTTCTATGAGCTACACCTTC CASSRSRDISMSYTF
TRBJ1-1 TRBV2 - - TGTGCCAGCAGTCGGACGGTGAACACTGAAGCTTTCTTT CASSRTVNTEAFF
TRBJ1-4 TRBV30 - - TGTGCCTGGAGTGAGTTGGGGGGGAGTGAAAAACTGTTTTTT CAWSELGGSEKLFF
TRBJ2-5 TRBV7-6 TRBD2 - TGTGCCAGCAGCTCCAGGCGGGGGGATCAGACCCAGTACTTC CASSSRRGDQTQYF
TRBJ2-7 TRBV7-6 - - TGTGCCAGCAGCTTAGAGGGTGCGGTGGGCGAGCAGTACTTC CASSLEGAVGEQYF
TRBJ1-5 TRBV21-1 - - TGTGCCAGCAGCGGACGCTCGCCCCAGCATTTT CASSGRSPQHF
TRBJ2-7 TRBV5-6 TRBD2 - TGTGCCAGCAGCCGATGGGGGGGAAAGAGGTCCTACGAGCAGTACTTC CASSRWGGKRSYEQYF
TRBJ1-2 TRBV29-1 TRBD1 few TGCAGCGTTGAACAGGGGGCGCGGGGCTACACCTTC CSVEQGARGYTF
TRBJ2-1 TRBV5-5 - - TGTGCCAGCAGCAAGGACAGTGGCTTCAATGAGCAGTTCTTC CASSKDSGFNEQFF
TRBJ2-7 TRBV5-1 TRBD1 - TGCGCCAGCAGTAGTAACAGGGGGGATTCCTACGAGCAGTACTTC CASSSNRGDSYEQYF
TRBJ2-1 TRBV11-3 - - TGTGCCAGCAGCTTAGAAGGGGCTGGGAATGAGCAGTTCTTC CASSLEGAGNEQFF
TRBJ1-2 TRBV29-1 - - TGCAGCGTCCACTCAGGGCTCTATGGCTACACCTTC CSVHSGLYGYTF
TRBJ2-7 TRBV11-2 - - TGTGCCAGCAGCTTAGCCTCCTGGGGGAAGTACTTC CASSLASWGKYF
TRBJ2-3 TRBV19 TRBD2 - TGTGCCAGTACCACGGGACTAGCGGGACAAGATACGCAGTATTTT CASTTGLAGQDTQYF
TRBJ1-5 TRBV4-1 - - TGCGCCAGCAGCCAAGGAGGGGCTGGGCCCCAGCATTTT CASSQGGAGPQHF
TRBJ2-5 TRBV7-9 TRBD2 - TGTGCCAGCAGCTCGGGACTAGCGGTTCAAGAGACCCAGTACTTC CASSSGLAVQETQYF
TRBJ2-5 TRBV25-1 TRBD1 - TGTGCCAGCAGACGGACAGGGGTAATGCAAGAGACCCAGTACTTC CASRRTGVMQETQYF